The rows below give T cell receptor beta chains drawn from one sample of a study of identical twins. TCRdb used MiXCR to reprocess the 5' RACE reads, holding one entry per CDR3 protein. The sample has 400,000 to 550,000 distinct CDR3 sequences; approximately 14% are singletons. The data were also submitted as part of a second study, on yellow fever vaccine responses in identical twins.

The sample was CD4+ T cells sorted from blood. These TCRs come from a young woman in good health. Each CDR3 is given with its conserved first and last residue. The D gene is left open where the match is weak. Expanded clones are given a class, and other clones once, few, many or no size at all.

J	size	V	D	CDR3	DNA
TRBJ2-7	many	TRBV6-2/TRBV6-3	NA	CASSFSLYEQYF	TGTGCCAGCAGTTTCTCCCTCTACGAGCAGTACTTC
TRBJ1-2	many	TRBV4-3	NA	CASSRSGTHNYGYTF	TGCGCCAGCAGCCGATCCGGGACACACAACTATGGCTACACCTTC
TRBJ2-3	NA	TRBV28	NA	CASKDTGTDTQYF	TGTGCCAGCAAAGACACAGGCACAGATACGCAGTATTTT
TRBJ2-1	many	TRBV3-1	TRBD2	CASSLRLAGGNNEQFF	TGTGCCAGCAGCCTCCGCCTAGCGGGAGGGAACAATGAGCAGTTCTTC
TRBJ1-3	many	TRBV12-3/TRBV12-4	TRBD1	CASSPTGSSGNTIYF	TGTGCCAGCAGTCCGACAGGGAGCTCTGGAAACACCATATATTTT
TRBJ2-2	NA	TRBV6-5	TRBD1	CASSYSRQGATEELFF	TGTGCCAGCAGTTACTCCAGACAGGGGGCAACCGAGGAGCTGTTTTTT
TRBJ1-4	NA	TRBV3-1	NA	CASSQEGEKLFF	TGTGCCAGCAGCCAGGAGGGTGAAAAACTGTTTTTT
TRBJ1-2	many	TRBV6-5	NA	CASSYEGNGAGVGGYTF	TGTGCCAGCAGTTACGAGGGGAACGGCGCGGGCGTTGGTGGCTACACCTTC
TRBJ1-3	NA	TRBV7-2	NA	CASSPPVPNESNTIYF	TGTGCCAGCAGCCCCCCAGTCCCGAACGAGAGCAACACCATATATTTT
TRBJ2-3	many	TRBV12-3/TRBV12-4	NA	CASIRGVGTDTQYF	TGTGCCAGCATTCGAGGGGTAGGGACAGATACGCAGTATTTT
TRBJ2-1	few	TRBV5-6	TRBD1	CASSLGGGADANEQFF	TGTGCCAGCAGCTTGGGAGGGGGCGCCGATGCTAATGAGCAGTTCTTC
TRBJ2-3	many	TRBV5-1	NA	CASPTVHLTTDTQYF	TGCGCCAGCCCGACCGTACACTTAACCACAGATACGCAGTATTTT
TRBJ2-3	many	TRBV7-2	TRBD2	CASSLGSGRAEYF	TGTGCCAGCAGCTTGGGGAGCGGGAGGGCCGAGTATTTT
TRBJ2-7	few	TRBV2	NA	CASRETASYEQYF	TGTGCCAGCAGGGAGACAGCTTCCTACGAGCAGTACTTC
TRBJ2-3	few	TRBV4-3	TRBD2	CASSQLGLAGGVGQYF	TGCGCCAGCAGCCAACTTGGGCTAGCGGGAGGGGTAGGGCAGTATTTT
TRBJ1-1	few	TRBV28	NA	CASSLSLLGWAFF	TGTGCCAGCAGTTTATCCCTATTAGGTTGGGCTTTCTTT
TRBJ2-6	NA	TRBV3-1	NA	CASSQSRAGANVLTF	TGTGCCAGCAGCCAATCCCGGGCTGGGGCCAACGTCCTGACTTTC
TRBJ2-5	NA	TRBV10-3	NA	CAIKKEGGAETQYF	TGTGCCATCAAGAAGGAGGGGGGAGCGGAGACCCAGTACTTC
TRBJ2-3	NA	TRBV28	NA	CASSWDGSSTDTQYF	TGTGCCAGCAGCTGGGACGGATCTAGCACAGATACGCAGTATTTT
TRBJ2-7	many	TRBV4-1	TRBD2	CASSQDPSGSYHF	TGCGCCAGCAGCCAAGACCCGAGCGGGAGTTACCACTTC
TRBJ2-3	NA	TRBV4-2	NA	CASSQAPGSTDTQYF	TGTGCCAGCAGCCAAGCCCCAGGGAGCACAGATACGCAGTATTTT
TRBJ2-1	NA	TRBV7-6	TRBD1	CASSLALSPASGTGSFNEQFF	TGTGCCAGCAGCTTAGCGCTTTCCCCTGCTTCCGGGACAGGGAGTTTTAATGAGCAGTTCTTC
TRBJ2-6	few	TRBV29-1	NA	CSVGQLNSGANVLTF	TGCAGCGTTGGCCAGCTTAACTCTGGGGCCAACGTCCTGACTTTC
TRBJ2-3	NA	TRBV27	NA	CASSLSSMRRSTDTQYF	TGTGCCAGCAGTTTATCTTCAATGAGGCGGAGCACAGATACGCAGTATTTT
TRBJ2-3	NA	TRBV12-3/TRBV12-4	TRBD1	CASTAGQVMVDTQYF	TGTGCCAGCACCGCGGGACAGGTCATGGTAGATACGCAGTATTTT
TRBJ2-7	many	TRBV28	NA	CASTHPWGPYYEQYF	TGTGCCAGCACCCACCCCTGGGGCCCCTACTACGAGCAGTACTTC
TRBJ2-3	few	TRBV24-1	TRBD1	CATSDLRTGGKDTQYF	TGTGCCACCAGTGATCTGCGGACAGGGGGGAAAGATACGCAGTATTTT
TRBJ1-5	few	TRBV2	NA	CASQGGSNQPQHF	TGTGCCAGCCAGGGAGGTAGCAATCAGCCCCAGCATTTT
TRBJ2-4	few	TRBV18	NA	CASSPGGFQAKNIQYF	TGTGCCAGCTCACCTGGGGGTTTTCAAGCCAAAAACATTCAGTACTTC
TRBJ2-3	NA	TRBV27	NA	CASRDTLQTDTQYF	TGTGCCAGCAGGGATACTCTACAGACAGATACGCAGTATTTT
TRBJ2-7	NA	TRBV7-2	NA	CASSNTRDSYEQYF	TGTGCCAGCAGCAATACCCGGGACTCCTACGAGCAGTACTTC
TRBJ1-2	many	TRBV25-1	NA	CASSDLGTVGIGGYTF	TGTGCCAGCAGTGACCTGGGCACGGTGGGAATCGGTGGCTACACCTTC